The rows below give T cell receptor beta chains drawn from one sample of a study of CD8 T cells in ankylosing spondylitis. TCRdb itself ran the 5' RACE reads through MiXCR, one entry per CDR3 protein. The sample lists around 150,000 distinct CDR3 sequences, around 7.9% occurring once. The sequencing input was blood, either unsorted or a sorted T cell fraction (not recorded which). These receptors were taken from a female donor with ankylosing spondylitis or in good health (not recorded which). The CDR3 runs from the conserved cysteine through the conserved F or W. The D gene is left open where the match is weak. Size is omitted from some rows. Given values are once, few, many or a class for expanded clones.

V	size	J	D	CDR3	DNA
TRBV5-1	many	TRBJ2-5	-	CASSLEGQGQETQYF	TGCGCCAGCAGCTTGGAGGGTCAGGGCCAAGAGACCCAGTACTTC
TRBV3-1	many	TRBJ1-6	-	CASSLLHSPLHF	TGTGCCAGCAGCCTCCTCCATTCACCCCTCCACTTT
TRBV4-3	many	TRBJ2-1	TRBD1	CASSHHRDRGSGQFF	TGCGCCAGCAGCCACCACCGGGACAGGGGGAGTGGGCAGTTCTTC
TRBV6-5	many	TRBJ2-6	-	CASSYDPTGANVLTF	TGTGCCAGCAGTTACGATCCGACCGGGGCCAACGTCCTGACTTTC
TRBV4-1	many	TRBJ1-2	TRBD1	CASSQDRGSGQGVSEGYTF	TGCGCCAGCAGCCAAGATCGGGGATCGGGACAGGGGGTATCAGAAGGCTACACCTTC
TRBV5-4	-	TRBJ2-7	TRBD2	CASSVGGVGSYEQYF	TGTGCCAGCAGCGTTGGGGGGGTGGGCTCCTACGAGCAGTACTTC
TRBV5-1	few	TRBJ1-1	-	CASSLAVMGGTEAFF	TGCGCCAGCAGCTTGGCCGTCATGGGGGGGACTGAAGCTTTCTTT
TRBV11-2	many	TRBJ1-2	TRBD1	CASSLLLRQGADWSGYTF	TGTGCCAGCAGCTTACTGCTTCGACAGGGGGCCGACTGGAGTGGCTACACCTTC
TRBV7-8	-	TRBJ1-5	-	CASSLEAVDNQPQHF	TGTGCCAGCAGCTTAGAGGCAGTGGACAATCAGCCCCAGCATTTT
TRBV7-7	many	TRBJ1-1	-	CASDFTAREAFF	TGTGCTAGCGACTTCACCGCGCGTGAAGCTTTCTTT
TRBV7-9	many	TRBJ1-1	-	CASSLAGEGTEAFF	TGTGCCAGCAGCTTAGCGGGGGAGGGGACTGAAGCTTTCTTT
TRBV5-1	many	TRBJ2-1	-	CASSFLENEQFF	TGCGCCAGCAGCTTTCTAGAGAATGAGCAGTTCTTC
TRBV5-5	many	TRBJ2-7	-	CASSPVRGGEQYF	TGTGCCAGCAGCCCTGTGCGGGGCGGCGAGCAGTACTTC
TRBV3-1	many	TRBJ2-3	TRBD2	CASSQLAAPTDTQYF	TGTGCCAGCAGCCAACTAGCGGCCCCCACAGATACGCAGTATTTT
TRBV10-3	many	TRBJ2-1	-	CAISESRGFNNEQFF	TGTGCCATCAGTGAGTCTCGTGGTTTTAACAATGAGCAGTTCTTC
TRBV5-1	many	TRBJ2-5	TRBD1	CASSGGQGEETQYF	TGCGCCAGCAGCGGGGGACAGGGTGAAGAGACCCAGTACTTC
TRBV20-1	many	TRBJ2-7	TRBD1	CSATQGAVLDEQYF	TGCAGTGCTACCCAGGGGGCCGTGTTGGACGAGCAGTACTTC
TRBV4-2	few	TRBJ2-7	-	CASSQEGREAYEQYF	TGTGCCAGCAGCCAAGAGGGACGGGAAGCCTACGAGCAGTACTTC
TRBV10-3	many	TRBJ2-7	TRBD1	CASQTGGYEQYF	TGTGCCAGCCAGACAGGGGGATACGAGCAGTACTTC
TRBV6-2/TRBV6-3	many	TRBJ1-2	-	CASTDEAYGYTF	TGTGCCAGCACTGATGAGGCGTATGGCTACACCTTC
TRBV20-1	-	TRBJ2-1	-	CSARVGGGGSYNEQFF	TGCAGTGCTAGAGTAGGGGGCGGGGGCTCCTACAATGAGCAGTTCTTC
TRBV29-1	many	TRBJ2-7	-	CSVGSSYEQYF	TGCAGCGTTGGGTCCTCCTACGAGCAGTACTTC
TRBV9	few	TRBJ1-3	-	CASSVGGGTGTIYF	TGTGCCAGCAGCGTAGGTGGCGGCACAGGCACCATATATTTT